This TCR beta chain is from a study of shared clonotypes between healthy human individuals. Looking at the study overall: The plates for each donor numbered three CD4 naive, three CD4 memory, two CD8 naive and one CD8 memory.

Clones were sequenced by immunoSEQ multiplex PCR, and TCRdb holds only the in-frame ones, with some missing. The sample contains about 2 million clones, 95% of which appear only once. This CDR3 contains 13 residues. The germline V gene has CDR1 ENHRY and CDR2 SYGVKD. Trimming took off 0 bases at V and 6 bases at J, with 6 bases between the two ends. The clonotype comes from a man aged 18 to 29 in good health. The sample was naive CD4+ T cells sorted from blood. Regarding subset: CD45RA+ positively selected. V is TRBV10-3 and J is TRBJ2-1; TRBD1 is a possible D gene (5 bases). CDR3 in amino acids: CAISESRANEQFF. Written as DNA, the CDR3 is TGTGCCATCAGTGAGTCCAGGGCCAATGAGCAGTTCTTC.